This T cell receptor beta chain was sequenced for a study of cytomegalovirus exposure and HLA in healthy donors. Notes on the study in general: Being productive about 90% or about 30% of the time was typical of most TCR beta V segments in an earlier analysis.

Trimming removed 7 bases from V and 5 bases from J, with 17 bases in between. Germline V gene lookup returns CDR1 SGHDN and CDR2 FVKESK. The length of the CDR3 is 14 residues. The primer mix had 60 Vbeta and 13 Jbeta primers. In the source study's methods: A later analysis counted 65 million to 80 million unique TCR beta chains, around 10 million shared. Data came from immunoSEQ multiplex PCR; TCRdb stores just in-frame clones and leaves some out. V, J and clone size were drawn from that table, and D and trimming were deduced from the DNA. There are about 98,000 clones in the sample; around 80% occur only once, and more than 1.4% lies in the top ten. A remark on this clone: The antigen remains undetermined.

The chain carries TRBV14 and TRBJ2-5; maybe TRBD2 (6 bases). This TCR came from a middle-aged man in good health and CMV-seronegative. Input material: PBMCs. The CDR3 loop reads CASNRESLWETQYF. In nucleotides, the CDR3 is TGTGCCAGCAATCGGGAGAGCCTGTGGGAGACCCAGTACTTC.